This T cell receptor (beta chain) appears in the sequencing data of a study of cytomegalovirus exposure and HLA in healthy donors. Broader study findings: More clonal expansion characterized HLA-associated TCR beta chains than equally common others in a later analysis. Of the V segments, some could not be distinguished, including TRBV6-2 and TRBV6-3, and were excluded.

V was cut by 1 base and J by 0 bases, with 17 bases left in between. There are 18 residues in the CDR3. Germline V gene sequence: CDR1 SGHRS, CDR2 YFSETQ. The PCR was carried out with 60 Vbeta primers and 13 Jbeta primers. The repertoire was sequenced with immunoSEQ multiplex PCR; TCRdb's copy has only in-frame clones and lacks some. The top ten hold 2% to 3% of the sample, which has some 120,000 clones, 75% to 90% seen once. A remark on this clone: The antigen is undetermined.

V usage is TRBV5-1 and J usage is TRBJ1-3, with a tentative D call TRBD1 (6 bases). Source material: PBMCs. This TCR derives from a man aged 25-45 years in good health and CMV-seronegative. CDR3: CASSLPEDRFHSGNTIYF. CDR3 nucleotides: TGCGCCAGCAGCTTGCCGGAAGACAGGTTTCACTCTGGAAACACCATATATTTT.